What follows are 9 T cell receptor beta chains derived from one specimen sequenced in a study of control samples from healthy donors and cancer patients. TCRdb keeps only in-frame clones here, not all; method: immunoSEQ multiplex PCR. The table lists 100,000 to 120,000 clones, 83% of them singletons. Input material: blood. These receptors were taken from a woman between 50 and 59 years old in good health.

This clone was observed a handful of times. The chain recombines TRBV12-3 or TRBV12-4 with TRBJ2-1; no definite D call. Trimming removed 5 bases at V and 7 bases at J, with 9 bases between. The CDR3 totals 12 residues. This chain's CDR3 is CASSEMGNEQFF. The CDR3 region has the DNA TGTGCCAGCAGTGAAATGGGGAATGAGCAGTTCTTC.

The V gene is TRBV18, the J gene TRBJ2-1; D uncertain. CDR3 length: 15 amino acids. Germline V gene data show CDR1 as KGHSH and CDR2 as LQKENI. Trimming removed 2 bases from V and 0 bases from J, with 8 bases in between. CDR3 amino acids: CASSPSRTSYNEQFF. The CDR3 DNA sequence: TGTGCCAGCTCACCATCGAGGACCTCCTACAATGAGCAGTTCTTC. Full variable domain (missing parts from reference TRBV18 and TRBJ2-1): NAGVMQNPRHLVRRRGQEARLRCSPMKGHSHVYWYRQLPEEGLKFMVYLQKENIIDESGMPKERFSAEFPKEGPSILRIQQVVRGDSAAYFCASSPSRTSYNEQFFGPGTRLTVL.

Worth noting for this clone: In the same sample, other DNA sequences code for this CDR3. V and J are TRBV3-1 (or the pseudogene TRBV3-2) and TRBJ2-3; TRBD2 matches at 9 bases. The germline CDR1 and CDR2 sequences are LGHDT and YNNKEL (reference sequence). The CDR3 covers 14 residues. The V segment lost 3 bases and the J segment 2 bases; nucleotides outside the gene matches: 0. The CDR3 nucleotides read TGTGCCAGCAGCCAGGGACTAGCCACAGATACGCAGTATTTT. It yields the protein CASSQGLATDTQYF.

The chain combines TRBV18 with TRBJ1-4; 10 bases match TRBD1. Germline V gene lookup returns CDR1 KGHSH and CDR2 LQKENI. The J segment lost 5 bases and the V segment lost 6 bases, leaving 3 bases of the junction unmatched. This CDR3 has 14 residues. The CDR3 DNA is TGTGCCAGCTCCCTGGGACAGGGGAATGAAAAACTGTTTTTT. Amino acids: CASSLGQGNEKLFF.

The chain employs TRBV18 and TRBJ1-2; possible D gene TRBD1, 5 bases. V was clipped by 3 bases and J by 4 bases, with 15 bases between them. This CDR3 contains 15 residues. From germline, CDR1 is KGHSH and CDR2 LQKENI. CDR3 residues: CASSPSGASGYGYTF. The CDR3 DNA reads TGTGCCAGCTCACCGAGCGGGGCCTCGGGCTATGGCTACACCTTC. The entire variable domain, with the rest obtained from reference TRBV18 and TRBJ1-2, is as follows: NAGVMQNPRHLVRRRGQEARLRCSPMKGHSHVYWYRQLPEEGLKFMVYLQKENIIDESGMPKERFSAEFPKEGPSILRIQQVVRGDSAAYFCASSPSGASGYGYTFGSGTRLTVV.

CDR3: CASSPTGGYNEKLFF. The CDR3 nucleotides read TGTGCCAGCAGCCCAACAGGGGGCTATAATGAAAAACTGTTTTTT. The chain is built from TRBV9 and TRBJ1-4, with 9 bases that match TRBD1. In germline, CDR1 is SGDLS, CDR2 YYNGEE. With 4 bases clipped from V and 4 bases from J, the junction kept 5 bases outside the gene matches. The CDR3 extends over 15 amino acids.

This chain links TRBV2 with TRBJ1-2; D might be TRBD1 (6 bases). The length of the CDR3 is 13 residues. The ends were cut back, 5 bases at V and 4 bases at J, with 11 bases in the middle. The germline V gene has CDR1 SNHLY and CDR2 FYNNEI. The CDR3 coding sequence is TGTGCCAGCAGTCCACAGGGTACCTATGGCTACACCTTC. Protein product: CASSPQGTYGYTF.

The chain links TRBV28 to TRBJ1-5, with no clear D. The ends were cut back, 7 bases at V and 5 bases at J, with 9 bases in the middle. Germline loops: CDR1 MDHEN, CDR2 SYDVKM. The CDR3 sequence is 12 residues long. As DNA, the CDR3 is TGTGCCAGCAATTACCCATATCAGCCCCAGCATTTT. Protein sequence: CASNYPYQPQHF.

The gene calls are TRBV3-1 (or the pseudogene TRBV3-2) and TRBJ2-7; TRBD1 matches 7 bases. The CDR3 totals 13 residues. V was clipped by 3 bases and J by 9 bases; unmatched bases: 8. Germline values: CDR1 LGHDT, CDR2 YNNKEL (reference sequence). The CDR3 loop is CASSQADRDVQYF. In DNA form, the CDR3 reads TGTGCCAGCAGCCAGGCCGACAGGGATGTGCAGTACTTC.